The clone carrying this T cell receptor (beta chain) appeared a few times. The antigen is undetermined. Germline V lookup: CDR1 DFQATT, CDR2 SNEGSKA (reference sequence). This CDR3 spans 13 amino acids. V lost 4 bases and J lost 5; bases outside the gene matches: 6. These data originate in a study of human T cells and chemical hapten exposure. At the level of the study: The study traced per-sample TCR yield variation mainly to small differences in pooled library volumes. Whole-study findings and limits: Every donor had alopecia, and their immune response may therefore differ from healthy people's.

TCRdb itself ran the RACE reads through MiXCR, one entry per CDR3 protein. This table holds over 300,000 distinct CDR3 sequences, about 5.1% found once. Time point defined: pre-sensitization, week 0. Treatment defined: therapeutic diphenylcyclopropenone sensitization with weekly scalp DPC. The V gene is TRBV20-1, the J gene TRBJ1-2; 8 nucleotides align to TRBD1. The receptor's source is a woman aged 45-65 years with alopecia areata. Some clones in this sample may be carry-over from other donors' samples. This specimen consisted of whole blood, obtained in connection with sensitization to the hapten diphenylcyclopropenone (DPC). CDR3 bases: TGCAGTGCTACAGGGGGCGTAGAGTATGGCTACACCTTC. Translating it yields CSATGGVEYGYTF.